This T cell receptor (beta chain) derives from a study of T cell repertoires in cytomegalovirus infection. Study-wide context: Selected CMV epitopes included recently identified HLA-C-restricted ones as well as well-studied HLA-B-restricted ones. Indications came from public TCR beta signatures; they pointed to CMV infection and to a matching HLA type. Notes on the study in general: The cumulative frequency of public TCR beta families identified carriers of CMV plus the relevant HLA. The ex vivo response was dominated by HLA-C-restricted CMV-specific TCR beta clonotypes.

A note on this clonotype: What it binds is unknown.

This CDR3 contains 12 residues. V was cut by 8 bases and J by 0 bases, with 7 bases left in between. Germline V gene lookup returns CDR1 MNHEY and CDR2 SMNVEV (reference sequence). MiXCR, applied by TCRdb to the reads, yields one record per CDR3 protein. The data hold about 310,000 distinct CDR3 sequences, with approximately 25% observed a single time. This receptor was obtained from a human donor in good health (CMV status not recorded). Some clones in this sample may be carry-over from other donors' samples. V and J are TRBV27 and TRBJ1-1; D gene ambiguous. The specimen comprised cultured PBMCs, sampled from culture after CMV antigen stimulation. The CDR3 loop is CASLNMNTEAFF. In DNA form, the CDR3 reads TGTGCCAGCCTTAATATGAACACTGAAGCTTTCTTT.